Shown below are 13 T cell receptor beta chains from a single sample sequenced in a study of shared clonotypes between healthy human individuals. Produced via immunoSEQ multiplex PCR; TCRdb's table is partial and in-frame only. This sample has 650,000 to 800,000 clones, with about 92% found just once. The naive CD8 population came from CD45RO-negative cells selected for CCR7, without terminally differentiated effector memory CD45RA+ cells. The sample taken for sequencing was naive CD8+ T cells sorted from blood. Receptors were obtained from a man aged 25 to 40 in good health.

This chain links TRBV7-9 with TRBJ1-2; no reliable D call. Germline-derived CDR1 and CDR2 are SEHNR and FQNEAQ (reference sequence). The CDR3 contains 13 residues. Deletions cut 0 bases from V and 2 bases from J, with 4 bases between. Here the CDR3 DNA reads TGTGCCAGCAGCTTAGCGGACAACTATGGCTACACCTTC. It codes for CASSLADNYGYTF.

The chain recombines TRBV7-5 with TRBJ2-7. TRBV7-5 is assigned pseudogene status. There are 12 residues in the CDR3. CDR3 amino acids: CARPYWPYEQYF. The CDR3 DNA follows: TGTGCCAGGCCCTACTGGCCCTACGAGCAGTACTTC.

Comments on this clone: This same CDR3 is encoded by further DNA sequences in the sample. V is TRBV19 and J is TRBJ2-7; 9 bases fit TRBD1. The CDR3 sequence is 14 residues long. V shed 3 bases and J 3 bases; nucleotides not matched to a gene: 3. Germline V gene sequence: CDR1 LNHDA, CDR2 SQIVND (reference sequence). DNA for the CDR3: TGTGCCAGTAGTATGGGGACAGGGTTCTACGAGCAGTACTTC. Translated, it gives CASSMGTGFYEQYF.

This clone was found a few times. The chain uses TRBV5-4 and TRBJ2-1; unclear D gene. V shed 0 bases and J shed 5 bases, with 3 bases lying between them. Per the germline V gene, CDR1 is SGHNT and CDR2 is YYREEE (reference sequence). The length of the CDR3 is 12 residues. The CDR3 region is CASSLANNEQFF. Written as DNA, the CDR3 is TGTGCCAGCAGCTTGGCCAACAATGAGCAGTTCTTC.

Here the CDR3 reads CASSTFSRGVEQFF. CDR3 nucleotide sequence: TGTGCCAGCAGCACCTTCAGTAGGGGAGTCGAGCAGTTCTTC. The gene calls are TRBV7-9 and TRBJ2-1, with D perhaps given as TRBD1 or TRBD2 (5 bases each). Trimming stripped 5 bases from V and 10 bases from J, with 18 bases between. This CDR3 has 14 residues. The V gene's germline CDR1 is SEHNR and CDR2 FQNEAQ (reference sequence).

The J gene is TRBJ1-2, the V gene TRBV2, with a possible D match to TRBD1 (6 bases). Trimming removed 8 bases at V and 4 bases at J, with 14 bases between. Germline CDR1 and CDR2: SNHLY and FYNNEI. CDR3 length: 13 residues. This chain's CDR3 is CASWQGMSYGYTF. CDR3 DNA sequence: TGTGCCAGCTGGCAGGGGATGAGCTATGGCTACACCTTC.

Regarding this clone: Other DNA sequences in this sample translate to the same CDR3. The CDR3 is CASSTRDRPYEQYF. The DNA of the CDR3 is TGTGCCAGCAGCACACGGGACAGACCCTACGAGCAGTACTTC. The chain uses TRBV11-3 and TRBJ2-7, with 7 bases lining up with TRBD1. Per germline, CDR1 SGHNT and CDR2 YENEEA. The CDR3 is made up of 14 amino acids. The V gene end was trimmed by 5 bases and the J gene end by 2 bases; junction bases not matched to a gene: 6. Together with reference TRBV11-3 and TRBJ2-7, the CDR3 gives the full variable domain: EAGVVQSPRYKIIEKKQPVAFWCNPISGHNTLYWYLQNLGQGPELLIRYENEEAVDDSQLPKDRFSAERLKGVDSTLKIQPAELGDSAVYLCASSTRDRPYEQYFGPGTRLTVT.

The V call is TRBV21-1, the J call TRBJ2-7; TRBD1 was called by the table and not checked on the DNA. TRBV21-1 has pseudogene status. CDR3 length: 13 amino acids. CDR3 in amino acids: CASSRQSSYEQYF. The CDR3 DNA is TGTGCCAGCAGCCGACAGAGCTCCTACGAGCAGTACTTC.

This clone has only one observation. The chain links TRBV27 to TRBJ2-7; TRBD2 aligns across 7 bases. V was pared by 7 bases and J by 3 bases, with 9 bases of the junction left unmatched. The germline V gene has CDR1 MNHEY and CDR2 SMNVEV (reference sequence). The CDR3 length is 14 residues. The CDR3 nucleotides are TGTGCCAGCACGGGAACAGGCGGGGGCTACGAGCAGTACTTC. This encodes CASTGTGGGYEQYF.

V and J are TRBV5-1 and TRBJ1-1; 8 nucleotides match TRBD1. Trimming at V came to 0 bases and at J to 5 bases, leaving 12 bases not matched to a gene. The germline gives CDR1 SGHRS, CDR2 YFSETQ. CDR3 length: 17 residues. For the CDR3, the DNA is TGCGCCAGCAGCTTGGACCCGCCGGACAGGGTAGGAACTGAAGCTTTCTTT. Encoded protein: CASSLDPPDRVGTEAFF.

The chain carries TRBV2 and TRBJ2-1, with a tentative D call TRBD2 (6 bases). The CDR3 extends over 13 amino acids. CDR1 and CDR2 (germline): SNHLY, FYNNEI. Trimming left V 8 bases short and J 6 bases short, with 14 bases between. The CDR3 bases are TGTGCCAGCGGACTAACGGAGCTCAATGAGCAGTTCTTC. Encoded protein: CASGLTELNEQFF.

The CDR3 sequence: CASTTVAGLQYNEQFF. CDR3 DNA sequence: TGTGCCAGTACAACGGTAGCGGGATTACAGTACAATGAGCAGTTCTTC. The chain has TRBV19 and TRBJ2-1; 8 positions match TRBD2. V was clipped by 7 bases and J by 4 bases; unmatched bases: 12. CDR1 LNHDA and CDR2 SQIVND come from the germline V gene (reference sequence). The CDR3 is made up of 16 amino acids.

This chain connects TRBV7-3 to TRBJ2-3; no clear D gene. CDR1 is SGHTA and CDR2 is FQGTGA in the germline V gene. The CDR3 loop spans 14 amino acids. V shed 1 base and J shed 5 bases, with 10 bases lying between them. CDR3 loop: CASSLINDEDTQYF. The DNA for the CDR3 is TGTGCCAGCAGCTTAATAAACGACGAAGATACGCAGTATTTT. Full variable domain (remainder filled in from reference TRBV7-3 and TRBJ2-3): GAGVSQTPSNKVTEKGKYVELRCDPISGHTALYWYRQSLGQGPEFLIYFQGTGAADDSGLPNDRFFAVRPEGSVSTLKIQRTERGDSAVYLCASSLINDEDTQYFGPGTRLTVL.